The source of this T cell receptor delta chain is a study of gamma-delta chains in newborns, infants, children. Background on the study: Microbial exposure reportedly drives polyclonal innate γδ T cell expansion after birth.

By share of the sample, this clone is large. This CDR3 is 18 amino acids long. Trimming pared 3 bases from V and 2 bases from J, leaving 24 bases between. The germline CDR1 and CDR2 sequences are GEAIGNYY and EKD. TCRdb redid clone calling on the reads using CATT. The sample carries more than 9,000 delta-chain clones, roughly 9% recorded once. V gene TRDV2 combines with J gene TRDJ1; D remains unclear. Input material: blood. This receptor was identified in a child who was a newborn, infant or young child, either healthy, febrile or measles-vaccinated (not recorded which). CDR3: CACDQVPPRGADTDKLIF. The CDR3 coding sequence is TGTGCCTGTGACCAAGTACCCCCCCGAGGTGCTGATACCGATAAACTCATCTTT.